This record concerns one T cell receptor (beta chain) sequence. This clone was seen once. Its target antigen remains unknown. Per-nucleotide qualities are absent, and no much larger clonotype sits a single base away. These data originate in a study of T cell responses to AZD1222 COVID-19 vaccine (dated by TCRdb to the early 2020s). The study in broad terms: A total of more than 230 trial participants underwent TCR sequencing, of whom approximately 210 received two doses of AZD1222 and some 25 received two doses of the MenACWY control vaccine. Enrollment into the trials was organized by age into subgroups of 18-55, 56-69 and 70-plus years, and those subgroups contained about 160, 30 and 59 TCR-sequenced participants, respectively.

Taken with the paper, the label for time point translates to: about 28 days (+/-7) after the second vaccine dose. AZD1222 recipients whose second dose came at about 4 weeks and those whose second dose came at about 12 weeks were combined into one group, since spike-specific TCR depth and breadth did not differ between the two schedules. Samples from vaccinated people were obtained from the UK trials COV001 and COV002, which included a single-blind randomized controlled phase 2/3 trial of AZD1222 (ChAdOx1 nCoV-19) in healthy adults. Trial participant PBMC samples were collected at day 0 and day 28 after the second dose for TCRbeta chain sequencing. Trimming at the junction amounts to 0 bases on V and 0 bases on J, and the germline ends lie 21 bases apart. According to the germline V gene, CDR1 reads SQVTM and CDR2 reads ANQGSEA. Measured from the cysteine to the phenylalanine, the CDR3 is 18 residues long. Left in the record is the CDR3 DNA by itself, 54 bases read in frame from the first base.

The CDR3 regions of human TCRbeta chains were subjected to immunosequencing. In the original analysis: TCRs in the repertoires were matched against a reference library of SARS-CoV-2-specific TCRs that had been generated with the MIRA antigen-specificity platform. Breadth was defined as the fraction of unique TCRs that were SARS-CoV-2-associated, and depth was defined as the fraction of total T cells that were SARS-CoV-2-associated. Using the MIRA data, each spike-specific TCR was mapped to the spike region that the TCR reacts to and placed in a CD4 or CD8 class. Log10-transformed breadth and depth values were compared by one-way ANOVA with Sidak's multiple comparisons tests. The clones in this table, taken by TCRdb from immuneACCESS, are in-frame only. Not every clone is retained; where verified, under half of the shortfall comes from an unresolved V gene, and the cause of the rest is unknown. Clone size and the V and J calls come from that table; the DNA yielded D and trimming. Across this sample there are 200,000 or so clones, with approximately 93% seen only once. The top ten clonotypes cover around 1% of the sample.

Here is what the overall study found, with its caveats: Most participants were white British and females outnumbered males, and the authors suggested that clonal diversity may have been underestimated. Because no day 14 peak-response samples were available, repertoires were characterized only after the peak T cell response. Conclusions about previously exposed vaccinees are limited, since just six AZD1222 recipients were seropositive for SARS-CoV-2 at baseline. Nearly half of unique spike-specific TCRs reportedly recognized epitopes outside regions mutated in the B.1.351 and B.1.1.7 variants. The 56-69-year group was small, and its depth increase did not reach significance, likely because of low power. Spike-specific TCR breadth and depth rose significantly after two AZD1222 doses compared with day 0 and with MenACWY recipients. The vaccine-associated CD4 TCRs covered the entire spike protein, and the dominant responses fell in regions 160-218 and 743-854.

The source was peripheral blood, collected 28 days after the second AZD1222 dose. The clonotype was recovered from an adult who received the AZD1222 COVID-19 vaccine. Recombination joined TRBV29-1 with TRBJ2-7, and TRBD1 may be the D gene, going by 7 matching bases. Read as DNA, the sequence is TGCAGCGTTGAAGAATGGAGGGAGGCCAGGGGGAGCTCCTACGAGCAGTACTTC. Translated, this is CSVEEWREARGSSYEQYF.